Listed here is a single T cell receptor beta chain. As yet, its antigen is unknown. This CDR3 is also generated by other DNA sequences in the sample. The data originate from a study of shared clonotypes between healthy human individuals. In the study overall: Plates per donor: three CD4 naive, three CD4 memory, two CD8 naive, one CD8 memory. The study's findings and limits: Shared clonotypes: approximately 5.3% naive CD4, about 3.5% naive CD8, around 2.4% memory CD4, around 0.4% memory CD8.

Only in-frame clones appear in the TCRdb table, and some are missing; sequencing was by immunoSEQ multiplex PCR. The repertoire includes roughly 770,000 clones, approximately 97% of them detected once, and less than 0.25% sits in the top ten. Trimming left V 3 bases short and J 0 bases short, with 9 bases between. The germline gives CDR1 SGHAT, CDR2 FQNNGV. The CDR3 totals 15 residues. It was CD45RO-negative cells, positively selected for CCR7, that made up naive CD8 cells, with terminally differentiated effector memory CD45RA+ cells excluded. Those who donated were healthy HIV-negative adults, with no recent acute infections or vaccinations reported.

The origin of this receptor is a man under 40 in good health. The sequencing sample was made of naive CD8+ T cells sorted from blood. This chain joins TRBV11-2 and TRBJ2-1, with D unclear. The CDR3 coding sequence is TGTGCCAGCAGCTTGGTCCGGAGCTCCTACAATGAGCAGTTCTTC. As protein: CASSLVRSSYNEQFF.